This T cell receptor beta chain stems from a study of blood T cell repertoires in COVID-19. The data were produced by immunoSEQ multiplex PCR, yet TCRdb's version contains in-frame clones alone and is incomplete. The sample contains 140,000 to 150,000 clones, 80% to 90% of which appear only once. Trimming pared 4 bases from V and 0 bases from J, leaving 15 bases between. The CDR3 totals 16 residues. Looked up from germline, CDR1 is LGHNA and CDR2 is YNFKEQ. The sequence was collected from a woman aged 50 to 60 with acute or convalescent COVID-19. The source material was peripheral blood. This chain connects TRBV4-2 to TRBJ1-1; the D is unclear. CDR3 protein: CASSLKAGDMNTEAFF. The CDR3 nucleotides are TGTGCCAGCAGCCTCAAGGCGGGAGACATGAACACTGAAGCTTTCTTT.